The rows below give T cell receptor beta chains drawn from one sample of a study of spatial heterogeneity in lung cancer. MiXCR, run by TCRdb on the 5' RACE reads, gives a single entry per CDR3 protein. Among around 9,700 distinct CDR3 sequences listed, roughly a quarter were seen once. Material: PBMCs, obtained at surgery. The receptors come from a female donor with early-stage non-small cell lung cancer. Both conserved end residues are part of each CDR3. Fields, in order: D gene, J gene, V gene, clone size, CDR3 DNA, CDR3 protein. D genes are given only for firm matches. A clone size is listed for some rows: how often the clone was seen (once, few, many), or a class if it is expanded.

>.|TRBJ2-2|TRBV12-3/TRBV12-4|many
TGTGCCAGCAGGGGGCGGTGGGCGGAGGTTCTGAACACCGGGGAGCTGTTTTTT
CASRGRWAEVLNTGELFF
>.|TRBJ2-7|TRBV7-9|.
TGTGCCAGCACCCCCCCAGGGGGGACTAAGGAGCAGTACTTC
CASTPPGGTKEQYF
>TRBD2|TRBJ2-7|TRBV20-1|.
TGCAGTGCTACCAGAGCGGGGGTCGACTACGAGCAGTACTTC
CSATRAGVDYEQYF
>TRBD1|TRBJ1-1|TRBV13|.
TGTGCCAGCAGCTTTGTGGGCAGGGGGCCCATGAACACTGAAGCTTTCTTT
CASSFVGRGPMNTEAFF
>.|TRBJ2-7|TRBV25-1|many
TGTGCCAGCACTTCGGGCAGACCGCCGAACTACGAGCAGTACTTC
CASTSGRPPNYEQYF
>.|TRBJ1-4|TRBV10-3|.
TGTGCCACAACCGACGCCGGGGCCGGGGAAAAAAAACTGTTTTTT
CATTDAGAGEKKLFF
>.|TRBJ2-5|TRBV5-6|few
TGTGCCAGCAGCTTGGGCTCAGGGCACCAAGAGACCCAGTACTTC
CASSLGSGHQETQYF
>TRBD1|TRBJ2-7|TRBV28|many
TGTGCCAGCAGCCCTGTACCTTGGACAGGAATCTACGAGCAGTACTTC
CASSPVPWTGIYEQYF
>TRBD1|TRBJ1-1|TRBV27|medium-sized
TGTGCCAGCAGGGAAAGGACAGGGGGCGGAGGGACTGAAGCTTTCTTT
CASRERTGGGGTEAFF
>TRBD1|TRBJ2-7|TRBV6-1|.
TGTGCCAGCAGTGAGACAGGGATGGCCTACGAGCAGTACTTC
CASSETGMAYEQYF
>TRBD1|TRBJ1-6|TRBV5-1|few
TGCGCCAGCAGCGCACCCCCGCCGGGACAGAGCTCCTATAATTCACCCCTCCACTTT
CASSAPPPGQSSYNSPLHF
>TRBD1|TRBJ1-1|TRBV27|few
TGTGCCAGCAGCTCCCCGACAGGGACCCTCCCTATGGCTGAAGCTTTCTTT
CASSSPTGTLPMAEAFF
>TRBD2|TRBJ2-1|TRBV6-2/TRBV6-3|few
TGTGCCAGCAGTTGGCTAGCGGGAGAGGATGAGCAGTTCTTC
CASSWLAGEDEQFF
>TRBD1|TRBJ2-3|TRBV12-3/TRBV12-4|.
TGTGCCAGCAGTTGGGGACAGGGAAGCACAGATACGCAGTATTTT
CASSWGQGSTDTQYF
>.|TRBJ1-5|TRBV6-2/TRBV6-3|.
TGTGCCAGCAGTTACTACATCGGGGCTCCCAATCAGCCCCAACATTTT
CASSYYIGAPNQPQHF
>.|TRBJ2-7|TRBV7-3|.
TGTGCCAGCAGCTTAGTGGCTAGCGACTCCTACGAGCAGTACTTC
CASSLVASDSYEQYF
>TRBD1|TRBJ1-4|TRBV7-9|.
TGTGCCAGCAGCTTAGGACAGGGGCGCGAAAAACTGTTTTTT
CASSLGQGREKLFF
>.|TRBJ1-2|TRBV28|.
TGTGCCAGCAGTTTCCGACATCACGGCTACACCTTC
CASSFRHHGYTF